The clone carrying this T cell receptor beta chain came up once. This sample was taken from a study of blood T cell repertoires in COVID-19. Study overall: The analysed material was cDNA or gDNA that came from T cells, B-cell-depleted T cells, or PBMCs.

Patients in Seattle were enrolled during active infection, then followed longitudinally. Germline CDR1 and CDR2: SGHVS and FNYEAQ. This CDR3 comprises 15 residues. V gave up 0 bases and J gave up 5 bases, with 14 bases separating them. How the authors handled the data: Estimation of nucleated cell counts was performed using reference gene primer amplification. Sequencing was performed with immunoSEQ multiplex PCR; in TCRdb, only in-frame clones are kept and a portion is missing. V and J calls and clone size are those listed in that table; D and trimming were worked out from the DNA. The sample lists under 250,000 clones, 80% to 90% occurring once.

This rearrangement joins TRBV7-6 to TRBJ2-7; possibly TRBD1 for D (7 bases). The specimen was peripheral blood. This TCR derives from a man between 45 and 60 years old with COVID-19, enrolled during active disease. CDR3 in DNA: TGTGCCAGCAGCTTAGCCTCAGGGGGGTCTGACGAGCAGTACTTC. This sequence encodes CASSLASGGSDEQYF.